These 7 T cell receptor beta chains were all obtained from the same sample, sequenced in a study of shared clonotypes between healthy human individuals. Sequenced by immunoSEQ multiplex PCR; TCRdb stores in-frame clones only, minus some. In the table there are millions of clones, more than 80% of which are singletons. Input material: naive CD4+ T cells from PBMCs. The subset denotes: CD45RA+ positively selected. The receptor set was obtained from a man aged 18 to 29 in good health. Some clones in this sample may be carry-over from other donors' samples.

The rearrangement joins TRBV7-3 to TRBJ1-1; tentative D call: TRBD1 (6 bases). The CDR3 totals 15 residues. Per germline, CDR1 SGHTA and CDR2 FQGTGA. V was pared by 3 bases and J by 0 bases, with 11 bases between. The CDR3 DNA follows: TGTGCCAGCAGCTTGATAGGACAGATGAACACTGAAGCTTTCTTT. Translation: CASSLIGQMNTEAFF.

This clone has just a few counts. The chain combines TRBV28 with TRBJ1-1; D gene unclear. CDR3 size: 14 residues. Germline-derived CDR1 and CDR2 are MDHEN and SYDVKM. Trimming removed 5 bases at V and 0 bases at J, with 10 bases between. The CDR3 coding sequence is TGTGCCAGCAGTGTCACGCAACTGAACACTGAAGCTTTCTTT. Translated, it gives CASSVTQLNTEAFF.

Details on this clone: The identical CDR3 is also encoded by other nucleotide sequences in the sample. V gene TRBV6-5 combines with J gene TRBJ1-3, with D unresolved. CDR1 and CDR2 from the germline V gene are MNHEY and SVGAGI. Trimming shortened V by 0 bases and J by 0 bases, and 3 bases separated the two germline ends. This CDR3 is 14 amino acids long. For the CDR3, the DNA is TGTGCCAGCAGTTACTCTGTCTCTGGAAACACCATATATTTT. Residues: CASSYSVSGNTIYF.

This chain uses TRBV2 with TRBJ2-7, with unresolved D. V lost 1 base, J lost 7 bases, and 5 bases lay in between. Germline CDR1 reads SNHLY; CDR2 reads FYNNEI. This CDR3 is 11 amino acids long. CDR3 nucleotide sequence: TGTGCCAGCAGTGAAGTGTGGGAGCAGTACTTC. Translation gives CASSEVWEQYF.

The CDR3 loop reads CASGQTLTDTQYF. The CDR3 region has the DNA TGTGCCAGCGGACAGACCCTCACAGATACGCAGTATTTT. The chain employs TRBV6-4 and TRBJ2-3; TRBD1 might be the D (6 bases). The germline V and J ends were trimmed by 8 bases and 2 bases, with 11 bases remaining between them. The CDR3 consists of 13 residues. CDR1 and CDR2 (germline): MRHNA, SNTAGT.

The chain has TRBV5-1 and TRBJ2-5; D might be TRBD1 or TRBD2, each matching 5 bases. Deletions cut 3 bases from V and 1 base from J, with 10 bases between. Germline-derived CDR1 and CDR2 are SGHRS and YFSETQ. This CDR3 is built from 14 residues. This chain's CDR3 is CASSSGTLQETQYF. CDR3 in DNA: TGCGCCAGCAGCTCCGGGACCCTCCAAGAGACCCAGTACTTC.

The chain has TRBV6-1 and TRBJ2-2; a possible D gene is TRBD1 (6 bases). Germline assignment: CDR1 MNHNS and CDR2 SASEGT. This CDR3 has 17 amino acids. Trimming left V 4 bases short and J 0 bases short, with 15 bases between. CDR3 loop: CASSGGSGTTNTGELFF. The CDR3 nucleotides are TGTGCCAGCAGTGGGGGGTCCGGGACAACGAACACCGGGGAGCTGTTTTTT.